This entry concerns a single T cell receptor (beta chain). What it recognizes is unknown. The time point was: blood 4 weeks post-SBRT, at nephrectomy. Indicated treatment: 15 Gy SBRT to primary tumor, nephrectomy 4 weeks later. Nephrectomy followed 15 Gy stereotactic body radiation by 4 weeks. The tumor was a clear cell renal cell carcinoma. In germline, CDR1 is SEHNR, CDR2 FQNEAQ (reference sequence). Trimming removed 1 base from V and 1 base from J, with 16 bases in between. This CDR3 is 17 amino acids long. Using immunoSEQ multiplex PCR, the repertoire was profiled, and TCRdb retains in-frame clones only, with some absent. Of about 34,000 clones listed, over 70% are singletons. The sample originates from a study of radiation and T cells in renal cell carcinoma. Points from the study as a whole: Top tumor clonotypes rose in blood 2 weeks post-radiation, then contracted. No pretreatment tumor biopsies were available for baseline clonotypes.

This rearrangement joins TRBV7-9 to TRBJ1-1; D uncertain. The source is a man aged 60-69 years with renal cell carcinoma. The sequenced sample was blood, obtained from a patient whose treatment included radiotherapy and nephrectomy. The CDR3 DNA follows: TGTGCCAGCAGCTTAGGTGGATCGCGGGCACGGAACACTGAAGCTTTCTTT. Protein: CASSLGGSRARNTEAFF.